The TCR beta chain under discussion was sequenced for a study of spatial heterogeneity in lung cancer. This clonotype was counted between two and nine times. After removal of 4 bases from V and 0 bases from J, the junction contained 4 bases not matched to a gene. The CDR3 covers 15 residues. CDR1 and CDR2 from the germline V gene are LGHNA and YSLEER. TCRdb analysed the 5' RACE reads with MiXCR anew, one entry per CDR3 protein. The sample has 40,000 to 50,000 distinct CDR3 sequences, around 7.6% seen once. Time point here: sample taken at primary tumor resection. The study sequenced unsorted whole RNA from tumor, nontumor lung or frozen PBMC.

The rearrangement links TRBV4-3 to TRBJ1-2; the match to TRBD1 covers 8 bases. The sequence was collected from a female donor with early-stage non-small cell lung cancer. This sample comprised PBMCs, obtained at surgery. As DNA, the CDR3 is TGCGCCAGCAGCCTGGGACAGGACACTAACTATGGCTACACCTTC. The encoded protein is CASSLGQDTNYGYTF.